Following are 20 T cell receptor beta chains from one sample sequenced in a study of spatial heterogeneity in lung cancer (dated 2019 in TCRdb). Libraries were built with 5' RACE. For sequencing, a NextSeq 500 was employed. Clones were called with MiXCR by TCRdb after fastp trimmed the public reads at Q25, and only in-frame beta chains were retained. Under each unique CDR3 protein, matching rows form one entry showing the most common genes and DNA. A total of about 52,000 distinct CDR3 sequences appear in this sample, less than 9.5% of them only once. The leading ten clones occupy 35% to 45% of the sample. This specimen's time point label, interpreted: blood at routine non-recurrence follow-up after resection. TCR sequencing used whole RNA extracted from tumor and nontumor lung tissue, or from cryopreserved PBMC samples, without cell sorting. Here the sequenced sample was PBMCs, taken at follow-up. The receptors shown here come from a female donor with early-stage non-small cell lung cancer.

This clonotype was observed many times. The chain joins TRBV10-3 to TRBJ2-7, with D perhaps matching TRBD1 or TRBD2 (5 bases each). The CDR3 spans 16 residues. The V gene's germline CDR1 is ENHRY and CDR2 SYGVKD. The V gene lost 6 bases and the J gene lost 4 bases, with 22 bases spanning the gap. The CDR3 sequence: CAIRAGTPKSGYEQYF. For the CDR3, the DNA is TGTGCCATCAGAGCCGGGACCCCAAAAAGTGGTTACGAGCAGTACTTC.

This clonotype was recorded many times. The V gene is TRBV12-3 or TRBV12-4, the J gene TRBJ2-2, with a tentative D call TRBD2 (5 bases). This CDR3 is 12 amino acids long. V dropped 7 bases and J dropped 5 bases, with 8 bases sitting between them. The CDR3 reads CASNGITGELFF. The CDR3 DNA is TGTGCCAGCAACGGGATAACCGGGGAGCTGTTTTTT.

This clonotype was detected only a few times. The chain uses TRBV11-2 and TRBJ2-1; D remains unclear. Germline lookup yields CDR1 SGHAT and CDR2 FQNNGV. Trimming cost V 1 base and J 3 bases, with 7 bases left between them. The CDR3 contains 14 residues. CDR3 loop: CASSLVGSYNEQFF. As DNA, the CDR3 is TGTGCCAGCAGCTTAGTCGGCAGCTACAATGAGCAGTTCTTC.

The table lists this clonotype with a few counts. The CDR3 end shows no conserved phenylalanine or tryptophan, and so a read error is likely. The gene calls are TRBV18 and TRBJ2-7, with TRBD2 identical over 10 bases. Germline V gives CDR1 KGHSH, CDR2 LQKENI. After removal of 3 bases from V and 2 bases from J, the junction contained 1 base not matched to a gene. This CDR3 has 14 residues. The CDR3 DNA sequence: TGTGCCAGCTCACCGAGCGGGGGGGCCTACGAGCAGTACTCC. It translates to CASSPSGGAYEQYS.

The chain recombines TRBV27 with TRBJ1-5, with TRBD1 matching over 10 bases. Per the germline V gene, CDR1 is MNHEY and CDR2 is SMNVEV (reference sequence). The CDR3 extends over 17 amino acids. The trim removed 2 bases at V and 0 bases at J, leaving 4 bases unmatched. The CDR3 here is CASSLVGQGYSNQPQHF. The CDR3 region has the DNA TGTGCCAGCAGTTTAGTGGGACAGGGGTATAGCAATCAGCCCCAGCATTTT.

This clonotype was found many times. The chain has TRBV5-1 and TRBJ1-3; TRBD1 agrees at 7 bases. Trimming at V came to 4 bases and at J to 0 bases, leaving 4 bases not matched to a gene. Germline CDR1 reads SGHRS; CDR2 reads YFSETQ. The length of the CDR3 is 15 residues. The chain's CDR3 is CASSPGGASGNTIYF. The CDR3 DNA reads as TGCGCCAGCAGCCCAGGGGGGGCCTCTGGAAACACCATATATTTT.

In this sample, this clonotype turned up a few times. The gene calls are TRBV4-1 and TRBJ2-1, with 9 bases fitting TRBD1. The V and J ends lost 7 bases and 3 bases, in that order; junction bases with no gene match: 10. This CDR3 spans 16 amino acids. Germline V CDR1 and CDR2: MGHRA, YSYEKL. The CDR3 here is CASKPLGTGNYNEQFF. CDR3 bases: TGCGCCAGCAAACCCCTGGGGACAGGGAACTACAATGAGCAGTTCTTC.

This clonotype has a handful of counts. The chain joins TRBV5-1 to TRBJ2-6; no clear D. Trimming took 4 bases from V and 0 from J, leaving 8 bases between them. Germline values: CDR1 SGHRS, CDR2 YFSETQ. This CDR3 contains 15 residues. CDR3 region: CASSPGPSGANVLTF. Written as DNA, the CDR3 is TGCGCCAGCAGCCCCGGCCCCTCTGGGGCCAACGTCCTGACTTTC.

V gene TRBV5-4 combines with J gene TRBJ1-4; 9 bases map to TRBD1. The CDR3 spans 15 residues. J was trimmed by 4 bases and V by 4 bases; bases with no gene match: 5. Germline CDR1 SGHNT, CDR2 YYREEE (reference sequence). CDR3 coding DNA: TGTGCCAGCAGCACCAACAGGGGGCTTAATGAAAAACTGTTTTTT. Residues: CASSTNRGLNEKLFF.

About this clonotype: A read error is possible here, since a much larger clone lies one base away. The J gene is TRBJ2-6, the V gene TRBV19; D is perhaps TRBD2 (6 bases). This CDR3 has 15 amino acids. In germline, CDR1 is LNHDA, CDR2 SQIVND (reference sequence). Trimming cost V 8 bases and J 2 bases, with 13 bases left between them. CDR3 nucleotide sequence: TGTGCCAGTTGGGGGAGGCGACCTGGGGCCAACGTCCTGACTTTC. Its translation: CASWGRRPGANVLTF.

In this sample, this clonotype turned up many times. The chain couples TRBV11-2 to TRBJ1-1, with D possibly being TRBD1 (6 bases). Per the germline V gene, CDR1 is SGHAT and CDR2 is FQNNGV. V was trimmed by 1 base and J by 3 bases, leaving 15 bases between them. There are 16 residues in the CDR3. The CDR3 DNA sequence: TGTGCCAGCAGCTTAGCTCTGGGGGCTCGAGACACTGAAGCTTTCTTT. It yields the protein CASSLALGARDTEAFF.

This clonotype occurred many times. The CDR3 DNA is TGCGCCAGCAGCCAAGATATCCCCAGGGGAGAGACCCAGTACTTC. Translation: CASSQDIPRGETQYF. This chain uses TRBV4-1 with TRBJ2-5; tentatively, D is TRBD1 (6 bases). V lost 0 bases, J lost 4 bases, and 12 bases lay in between. The V gene's germline CDR1 is MGHRA and CDR2 YSYEKL. The CDR3 spans 15 residues.

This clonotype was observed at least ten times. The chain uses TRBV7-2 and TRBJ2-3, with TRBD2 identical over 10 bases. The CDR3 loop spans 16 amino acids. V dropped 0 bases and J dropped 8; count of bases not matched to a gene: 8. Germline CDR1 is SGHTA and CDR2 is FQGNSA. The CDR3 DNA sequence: TGTGCCAGCAGCTTAGCGCGGAGCGGGGGGGCGGGTACGCAGTATTTT. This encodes CASSLARSGGAGTQYF. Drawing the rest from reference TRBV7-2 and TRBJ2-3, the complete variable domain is GAGVSQSPSNKVTEKGKDVELRCDPISGHTALYWYRQSLGQGLEFLIYFQGNSAPDKSGLPSDRFSAERTGGSVSTLTIQRTQQEDSAVYLCASSLARSGGAGTQYFGPGTRLTVL.

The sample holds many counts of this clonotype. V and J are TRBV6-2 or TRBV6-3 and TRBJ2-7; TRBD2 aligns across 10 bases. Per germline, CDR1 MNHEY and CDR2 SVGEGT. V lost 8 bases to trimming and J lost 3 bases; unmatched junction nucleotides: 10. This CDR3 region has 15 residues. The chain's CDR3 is CASARGLAASYEQYF. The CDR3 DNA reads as TGTGCCAGCGCGCGAGGACTAGCGGCGAGCTACGAGCAGTACTTC.

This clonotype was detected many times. The DNA of the CDR3 is TGTGCCACCCTGTTACGTAGGGGGGCCAGGATGAACACTGAAGCTTTCTTT. Protein product: CATLLRRGARMNTEAFF. The V call is TRBV6-5, the J call TRBJ1-1; possible D gene TRBD1, 6 bases. Deletions cut 10 bases from V and 0 bases from J, with 24 bases between. CDR1 MNHEY and CDR2 SVGAGI come from the germline V gene. The CDR3 length is 17 residues.

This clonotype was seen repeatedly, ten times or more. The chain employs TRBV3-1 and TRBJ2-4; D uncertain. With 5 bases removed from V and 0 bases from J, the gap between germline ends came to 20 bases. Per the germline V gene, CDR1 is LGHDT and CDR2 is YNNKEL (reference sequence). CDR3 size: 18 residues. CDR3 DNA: TGTGCCAGCAGCGAAAAGGTTGGGCAGGCCCTAGCCAAAAACATTCAGTACTTC. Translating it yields CASSEKVGQALAKNIQYF.

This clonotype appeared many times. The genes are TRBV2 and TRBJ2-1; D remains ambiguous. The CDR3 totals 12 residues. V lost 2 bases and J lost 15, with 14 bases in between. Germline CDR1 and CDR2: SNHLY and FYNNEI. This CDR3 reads CASSEKLLLLFF. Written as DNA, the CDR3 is TGTGCCAGCAGTGAAAAACTACTTTTGCTGTTCTTC.

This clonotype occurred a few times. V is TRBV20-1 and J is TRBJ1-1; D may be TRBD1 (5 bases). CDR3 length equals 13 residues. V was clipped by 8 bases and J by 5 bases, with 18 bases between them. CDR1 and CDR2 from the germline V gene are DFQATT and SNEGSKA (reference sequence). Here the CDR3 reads CSSTRVRRTEAFF. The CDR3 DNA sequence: TGCAGTTCAACCAGGGTACGAAGGACTGAAGCTTTCTTT.

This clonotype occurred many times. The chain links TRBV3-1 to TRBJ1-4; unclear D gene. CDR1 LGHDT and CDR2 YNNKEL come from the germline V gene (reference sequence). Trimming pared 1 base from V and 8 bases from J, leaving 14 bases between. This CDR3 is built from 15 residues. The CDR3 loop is CASSQVEKGFEKLFF. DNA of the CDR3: TGTGCCAGCAGCCAAGTGGAAAAAGGGTTCGAAAAACTGTTTTTT.

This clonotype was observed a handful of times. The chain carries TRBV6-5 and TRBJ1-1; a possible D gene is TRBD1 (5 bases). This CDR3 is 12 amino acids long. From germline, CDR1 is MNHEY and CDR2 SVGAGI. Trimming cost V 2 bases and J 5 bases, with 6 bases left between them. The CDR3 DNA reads TGTGCCAGCAGTTACGGGGGGACTGAAGCTTTCTTT. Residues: CASSYGGTEAFF.